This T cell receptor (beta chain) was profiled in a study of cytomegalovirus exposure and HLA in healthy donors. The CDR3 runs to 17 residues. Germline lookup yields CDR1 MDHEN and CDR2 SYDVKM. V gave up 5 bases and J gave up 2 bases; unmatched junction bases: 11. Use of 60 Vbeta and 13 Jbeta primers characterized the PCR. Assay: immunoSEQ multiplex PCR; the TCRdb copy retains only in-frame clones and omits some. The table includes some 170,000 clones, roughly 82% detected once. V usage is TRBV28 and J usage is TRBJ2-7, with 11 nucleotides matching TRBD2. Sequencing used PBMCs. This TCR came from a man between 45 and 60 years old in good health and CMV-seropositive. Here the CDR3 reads CASSTGLAGGGTYEQYF. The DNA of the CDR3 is TGTGCCAGCAGTACCGGGTTAGCGGGAGGGGGGACCTACGAGCAGTACTTC.